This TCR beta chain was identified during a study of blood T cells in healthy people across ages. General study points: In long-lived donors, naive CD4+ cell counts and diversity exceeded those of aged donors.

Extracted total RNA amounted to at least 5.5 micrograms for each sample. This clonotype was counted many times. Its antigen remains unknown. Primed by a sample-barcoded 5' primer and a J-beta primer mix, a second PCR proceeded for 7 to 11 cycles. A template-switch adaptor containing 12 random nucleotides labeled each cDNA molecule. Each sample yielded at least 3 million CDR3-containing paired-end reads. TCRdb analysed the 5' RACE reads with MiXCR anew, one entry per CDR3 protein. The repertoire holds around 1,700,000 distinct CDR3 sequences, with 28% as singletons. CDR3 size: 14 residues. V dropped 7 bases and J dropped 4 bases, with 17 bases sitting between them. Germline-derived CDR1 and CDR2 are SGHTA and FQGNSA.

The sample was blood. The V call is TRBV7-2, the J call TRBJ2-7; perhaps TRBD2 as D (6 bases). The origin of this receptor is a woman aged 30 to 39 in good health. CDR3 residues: CASTPRGPPYEQYF. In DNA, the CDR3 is TGTGCCAGCACCCCGCGGGGTCCCCCGTACGAGCAGTACTTC.